This T cell receptor (beta chain) is from a study of metastatic and nonmetastatic thyroid tumors (dated by TCRdb to 2020 to 2021). Context from the whole study: For patients with malignant and with benign thyroid disease, the researchers compared repertoires between peripheral blood samples and tumor or nodule tissue samples. Findings and caveats that apply to the study as a whole: In both blood and tumor samples, TCR beta diversity was reported to be significantly higher in malignant tumors than in benign nodules.

Libraries were prepared through PCR. TCRdb names Illumina HiSeq 4000 as the instrument used. High-throughput sequencing was used to profile the CDR3 region of the TCR beta-chain in every patient. The authors' analysis ran thus. The researchers built a classifier to tell apart papillary thyroid cancer patients with distant metastasis, based on CDR3 differences among clinicopathological groups. The Shannon index was used to measure repertoire diversity, and the Morisita-Horn index was used to measure how similar tumor and blood repertoires were. TCRdb itself trimmed the public reads at Q25 with fastp, ran MiXCR and retained productive beta chains. TCRdb's processing, not the authors', yielded these V and J calls. The sample data list tens of thousands of clones, and about 20% of these were observed just once. Of the sample, around 8.5% falls within the top ten clones. Concerning this clone itself: The specificity of this receptor is unknown. Per-base qualities were not stored, and no clone one base away is much larger.

No patient had received any treatment before thyroid surgery. Patient clinical samples collected from about 2012 to 2019 were retrospectively analysed using T-cell receptor beta sequencing. Sequencing input: blood. This sequence was found in a female donor with papillary thyroid cancer or a benign thyroid nodule (not recorded which). Some clones in this sample may be carry-over from other donors' samples.

The DNA is as follows: TGTGCCAGCAGCTTAGTTTCGCTTAGGGCAAACACCGGGGAGCTGTTTTTT. The resulting protein is CASSLVSLRANTGELFF. The chain is assembled from TRBV11-2 and TRBJ2-2; the D gene is not confidently resolved. The germline V gene sets CDR1 to SGHAT and CDR2 to FQNNGV. The CDR3 has 17 amino acids, counting the end cysteine and phenylalanine. The CDR3 DNA has 51 bases and is translated from base 1. V was cut back by 1 base and J by 2 bases, leaving a gap of 14 bases between them.